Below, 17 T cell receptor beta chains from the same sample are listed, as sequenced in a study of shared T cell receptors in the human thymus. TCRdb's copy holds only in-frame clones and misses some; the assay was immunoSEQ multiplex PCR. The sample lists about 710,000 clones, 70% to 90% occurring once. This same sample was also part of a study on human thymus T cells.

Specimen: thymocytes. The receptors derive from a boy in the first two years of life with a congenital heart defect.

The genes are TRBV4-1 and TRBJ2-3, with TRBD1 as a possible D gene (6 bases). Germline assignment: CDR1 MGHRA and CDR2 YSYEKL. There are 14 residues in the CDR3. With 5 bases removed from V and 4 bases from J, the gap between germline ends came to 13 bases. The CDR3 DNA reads TGCGCCAGCAGCGGGACAACCTGGGCAGATACGCAGTATTTT. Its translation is CASSGTTWADTQYF.

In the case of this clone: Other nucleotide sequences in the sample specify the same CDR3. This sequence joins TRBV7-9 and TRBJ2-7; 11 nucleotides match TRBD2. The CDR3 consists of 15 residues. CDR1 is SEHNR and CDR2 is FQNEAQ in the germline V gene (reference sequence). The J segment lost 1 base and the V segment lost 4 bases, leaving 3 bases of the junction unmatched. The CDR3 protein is CASSSGTSGSYEQYF. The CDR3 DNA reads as TGTGCCAGCAGCTCCGGGACTAGCGGTTCCTACGAGCAGTACTTC.

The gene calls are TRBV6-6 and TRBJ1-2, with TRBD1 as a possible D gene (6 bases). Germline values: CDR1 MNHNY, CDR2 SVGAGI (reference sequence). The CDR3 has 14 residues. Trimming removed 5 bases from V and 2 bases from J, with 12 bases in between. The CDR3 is CASSNRDKNYGYTF. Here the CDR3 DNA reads TGTGCCAGCAGTAACCGGGACAAGAACTATGGCTACACCTTC.

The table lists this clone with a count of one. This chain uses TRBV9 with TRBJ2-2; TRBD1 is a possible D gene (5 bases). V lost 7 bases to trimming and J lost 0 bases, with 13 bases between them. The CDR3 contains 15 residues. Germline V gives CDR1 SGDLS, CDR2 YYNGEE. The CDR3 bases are TGTGCCAGCCAACCCAGGGAATCGAACACCGGGGAGCTGTTTTTT. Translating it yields CASQPRESNTGELFF.

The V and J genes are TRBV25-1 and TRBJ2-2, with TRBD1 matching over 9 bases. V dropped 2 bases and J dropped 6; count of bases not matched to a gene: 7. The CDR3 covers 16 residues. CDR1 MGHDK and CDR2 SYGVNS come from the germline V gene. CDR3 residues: CASSERGQGWAGELFF. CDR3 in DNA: TGTGCCAGCAGTGAAAGGGGACAGGGTTGGGCCGGGGAGCTGTTTTTT.

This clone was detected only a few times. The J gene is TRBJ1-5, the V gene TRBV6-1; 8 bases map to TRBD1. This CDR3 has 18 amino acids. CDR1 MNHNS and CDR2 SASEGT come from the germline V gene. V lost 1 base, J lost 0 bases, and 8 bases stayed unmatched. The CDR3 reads CASSEGRQGLCSNQPQHF. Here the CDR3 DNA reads TGTGCCAGCAGTGAAGGCCGACAGGGGCTTTGTAGCAATCAGCCCCAGCATTTT.

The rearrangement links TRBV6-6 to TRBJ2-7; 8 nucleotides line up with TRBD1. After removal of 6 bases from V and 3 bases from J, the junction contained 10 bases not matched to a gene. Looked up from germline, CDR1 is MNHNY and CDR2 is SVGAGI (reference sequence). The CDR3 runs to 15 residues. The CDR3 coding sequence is TGTGCCAGCAGGGCCGACAGGGGTCTTATCTACGAGCAGTACTTC. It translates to CASRADRGLIYEQYF.

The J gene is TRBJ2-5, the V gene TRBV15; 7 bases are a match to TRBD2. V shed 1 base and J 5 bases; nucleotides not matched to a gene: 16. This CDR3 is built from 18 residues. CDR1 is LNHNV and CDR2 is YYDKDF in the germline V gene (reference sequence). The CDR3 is CATSRGNTRLAGWETQYF. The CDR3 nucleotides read TGTGCCACCAGCAGAGGGAACACTCGACTAGCAGGTTGGGAGACCCAGTACTTC.

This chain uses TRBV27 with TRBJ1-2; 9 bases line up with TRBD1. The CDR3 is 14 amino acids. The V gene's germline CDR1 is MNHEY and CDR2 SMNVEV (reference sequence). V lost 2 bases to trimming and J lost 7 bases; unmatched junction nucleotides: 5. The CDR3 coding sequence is TGTGCCAGCAGTTTACACTCGACAGGGGGTGGCTACACCTTC. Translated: CASSLHSTGGGYTF.

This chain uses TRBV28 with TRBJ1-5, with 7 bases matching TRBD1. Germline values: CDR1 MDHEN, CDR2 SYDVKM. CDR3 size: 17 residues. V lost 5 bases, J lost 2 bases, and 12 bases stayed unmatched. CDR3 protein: CASSPTSGQEGNQPQHF. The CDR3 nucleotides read TGTGCCAGCAGTCCAACCTCCGGACAGGAGGGCAATCAGCCCCAGCATTTT.

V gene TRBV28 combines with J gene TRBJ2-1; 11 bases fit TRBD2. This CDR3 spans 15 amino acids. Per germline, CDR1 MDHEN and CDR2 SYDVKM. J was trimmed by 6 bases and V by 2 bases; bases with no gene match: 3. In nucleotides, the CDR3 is TGTGCCAGCAGTTTAGCACTAGCGGGAGCCAATGAGCAGTTCTTC. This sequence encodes CASSLALAGANEQFF.

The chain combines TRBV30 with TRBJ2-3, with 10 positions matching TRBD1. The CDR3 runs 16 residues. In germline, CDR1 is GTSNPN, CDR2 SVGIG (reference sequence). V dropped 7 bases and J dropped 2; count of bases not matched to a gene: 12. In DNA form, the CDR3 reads TGTGCCTACTCAAGACAGGGGGCCTTTCCCACAGATACGCAGTATTTT. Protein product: CAYSRQGAFPTDTQYF.

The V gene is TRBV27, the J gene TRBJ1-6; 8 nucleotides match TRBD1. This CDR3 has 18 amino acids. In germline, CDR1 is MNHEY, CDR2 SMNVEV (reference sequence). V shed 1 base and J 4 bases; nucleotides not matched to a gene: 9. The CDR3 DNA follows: TGTGCCAGCAGTTTATATAGGACAGGGAGGGAATATAATTCACCCCTCCACTTT. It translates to CASSLYRTGREYNSPLHF.

The CDR3 loop reads CASSQDSKGQGATYEQYF. The CDR3 bases are TGTGCCAGCAGCCAAGATTCGAAGGGACAGGGGGCAACCTACGAGCAGTACTTC. This chain uses TRBV14 with TRBJ2-7; 12 bases align to TRBD1. The germline V gene encodes CDR1 SGHDN and CDR2 FVKESK. The V and J ends lost 0 bases and 2 bases, in that order; junction bases with no gene match: 8. The CDR3 is 18 amino acids.

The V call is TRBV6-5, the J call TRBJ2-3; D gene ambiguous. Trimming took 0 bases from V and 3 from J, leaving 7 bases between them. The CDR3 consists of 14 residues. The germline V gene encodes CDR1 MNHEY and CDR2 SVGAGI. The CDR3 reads CASSYSSKTDTQYF. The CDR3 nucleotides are TGTGCCAGCAGTTACTCGAGTAAGACAGATACGCAGTATTTT.

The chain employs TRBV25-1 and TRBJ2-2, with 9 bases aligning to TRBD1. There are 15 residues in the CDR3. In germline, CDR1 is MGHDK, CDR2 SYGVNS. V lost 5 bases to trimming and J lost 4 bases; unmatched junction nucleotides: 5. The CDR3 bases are TGTGCCAGCAGTTTCGGACAGGGGACCACCGGGGAGCTGTTTTTT. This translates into CASSFGQGTTGELFF.

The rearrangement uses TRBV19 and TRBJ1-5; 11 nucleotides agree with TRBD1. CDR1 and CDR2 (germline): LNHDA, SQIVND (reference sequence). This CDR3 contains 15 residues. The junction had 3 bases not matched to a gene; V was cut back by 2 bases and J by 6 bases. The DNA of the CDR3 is TGTGCCAGTAGTATACGGGACAGGGGGACTCAGCCCCAGCATTTT. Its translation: CASSIRDRGTQPQHF. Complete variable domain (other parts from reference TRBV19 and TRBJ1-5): DGGITQSPKYLFRKEGQNVTLSCEQNLNHDAMYWYRQDPGQGLRLIYYSQIVNDFQKGDIAEGYSVSREKKESFPLTVTSAQKNPTAFYLCASSIRDRGTQPQHFGDGTRLSIL.